A selection of T cell receptor beta chains follows, all from one sample in a study of OX40 agonist ivuxolimab in advanced cancers. Sequenced by immunoSEQ multiplex PCR; TCRdb stores in-frame clones only, minus some. The sample includes some 77,000 clones, approximately 85% of them seen just once. The material sequenced was CD4+ or CD8+ T cells sorted from blood, taken in a trial of the OX40 agonist ivuxolimab. These receptors all come from an adult with an advanced solid tumor such as melanoma, head and neck, liver or kidney cancer. CDR3s include the opening cysteine and the closing phenylalanine or tryptophan. The order of the fields is V gene, D gene, clone size, J gene, CDR3 length, CDR3 protein, CDR3 DNA. The D gene is left open where the match is weak. A clone size is listed for some rows: how often the clone was seen (once, few, many), or a class if it is expanded.

v_gene: TRBV28
d_gene: -
abundance: -
j_gene: TRBJ1-5
len: 15
CDR3aa: CASSLRVTGNQPQHF
CDR3nt: TGTGCCAGCAGTTTGAGGGTTACAGGCAATCAGCCCCAGCATTTT

v_gene: TRBV6-6
d_gene: TRBD1
abundance: -
j_gene: TRBJ1-5
len: 14
CDR3aa: CASSGGQGNQPQHF
CDR3nt: TGTGCCAGCAGTGGAGGACAGGGCAATCAGCCCCAGCATTTT

v_gene: TRBV28
d_gene: TRBD1
abundance: -
j_gene: TRBJ2-7
len: 13
CDR3aa: CASSLQGAYEQYF
CDR3nt: TGTGCCAGCAGTTTACAGGGGGCCTACGAGCAGTACTTC

v_gene: TRBV25-1
d_gene: TRBD1
abundance: -
j_gene: TRBJ2-1
len: 18
CDR3aa: CASSVPGPGTGELYEQFF
CDR3nt: TGTGCCAGCAGTGTCCCCGGGCCCGGGACAGGGGAACTGTATGAGCAGTTCTTC

v_gene: TRBV5-6
d_gene: -
abundance: -
j_gene: TRBJ2-1
len: 15
CDR3aa: CASSLVRISYNEQFF
CDR3nt: TGTGCCAGCAGCTTGGTCAGGATCTCCTACAATGAGCAGTTCTTC

v_gene: TRBV5-5
d_gene: -
abundance: -
j_gene: TRBJ1-3
len: 14
CDR3aa: CASSLYETGNTIYF
CDR3nt: TGTGCCAGCAGCTTATACGAAACTGGAAACACCATATATTTT

v_gene: TRBV7-9
d_gene: -
abundance: -
j_gene: TRBJ2-4
len: 13
CDR3aa: CASSPEGGGLRDF
CDR3nt: TGTGCCAGCAGCCCGGAGGGGGGGGGCCTAAGGGACTTC

v_gene: TRBV19
d_gene: -
abundance: -
j_gene: TRBJ1-2
len: 14
CDR3aa: CASSRPVPNYGYTF
CDR3nt: TGTGCCAGTAGTCGGCCAGTCCCTAACTATGGCTACACCTTC

v_gene: TRBV5-5
d_gene: -
abundance: few
j_gene: TRBJ2-1
len: 9
CDR3aa: CASSLGQFF
CDR3nt: TGTGCCAGCAGCTTGGGGCAGTTCTTC

v_gene: TRBV7-6
d_gene: -
abundance: -
j_gene: TRBJ2-5
len: 16
CDR3aa: CASSSGTLDRQETQYF
CDR3nt: TGTGCCAGCAGCTCAGGGACCCTTGACCGCCAAGAGACCCAGTACTTC

v_gene: TRBV2
d_gene: TRBD1
abundance: -
j_gene: TRBJ1-2
len: 14
CDR3aa: CASGDRGMRYGYTF
CDR3nt: TGTGCCAGCGGGGACAGGGGGATGCGATATGGCTACACCTTC

v_gene: TRBV5-6
d_gene: -
abundance: -
j_gene: TRBJ2-1
len: 12
CDR3aa: CASSLRPDEQFF
CDR3nt: TGTGCCAGCAGCTTAAGGCCAGATGAGCAGTTCTTC

v_gene: TRBV5-1
d_gene: -
abundance: -
j_gene: TRBJ1-6
len: 13
CDR3aa: CASNQGSNSPLHF
CDR3nt: TGCGCCAGCAATCAGGGTAGTAATTCACCCCTCCACTTT

v_gene: TRBV7-3
d_gene: -
abundance: -
j_gene: TRBJ2-2
len: 18
CDR3aa: CASSSTRLAPSGTGELFF
CDR3nt: TGTGCCAGCAGCTCGACGCGGCTAGCCCCCTCGGGCACCGGGGAGCTGTTTTTT

v_gene: TRBV7-9
d_gene: TRBD2
abundance: -
j_gene: TRBJ2-5
len: 17
CDR3aa: CASSLVREGRVGETQYF
CDR3nt: TGTGCCAGCAGCTTAGTGCGGGAGGGCCGGGTAGGGGAGACCCAGTACTTC

v_gene: TRBV25-1
d_gene: -
abundance: few
j_gene: TRBJ2-7
len: 10
CDR3aa: CASANYEQYF
CDR3nt: TGTGCCAGTGCCAACTACGAGCAGTACTTC

v_gene: TRBV19
d_gene: -
abundance: -
j_gene: TRBJ2-5
len: 14
CDR3aa: CASSQELVPETQYF
CDR3nt: TGTGCCAGTAGCCAAGAACTAGTCCCGGAGACCCAGTACTTC

v_gene: TRBV10-3
d_gene: TRBD1
abundance: -
j_gene: TRBJ2-1
len: 16
CDR3aa: CAISESTGNRGNEQFF
CDR3nt: TGTGCCATCAGTGAGTCGACAGGGAACCGCGGCAATGAGCAGTTCTTC

v_gene: TRBV4-3
d_gene: -
abundance: -
j_gene: TRBJ1-2
len: 17
CDR3aa: CASSQEYNPKPNYGYTF
CDR3nt: TGCGCCAGCAGCCAAGAATATAACCCCAAACCTAACTATGGCTACACCTTC

v_gene: TRBV28
d_gene: -
abundance: -
j_gene: TRBJ2-3
len: 13
CDR3aa: CASRQVSTDTQYF
CDR3nt: TGTGCCAGCCGCCAGGTTAGCACAGATACGCAGTATTTT

v_gene: TRBV5-1
d_gene: TRBD1
abundance: -
j_gene: TRBJ1-3
len: 15
CDR3aa: CASSPQGAQGNTIYF
CDR3nt: TGCGCCAGCAGCCCCCAGGGGGCGCAGGGAAACACCATATATTTT

v_gene: TRBV5-1
d_gene: -
abundance: -
j_gene: TRBJ2-3
len: 16
CDR3aa: CASSPLPGRGTDTQYF
CDR3nt: TGCGCCAGCAGCCCCTTACCGGGACGCGGCACAGATACGCAGTATTTT

v_gene: TRBV6-1
d_gene: -
abundance: once
j_gene: TRBJ2-1
len: 15
CDR3aa: CASRAPGPQYNEQFF
CDR3nt: TGTGCCAGCAGGGCCCCGGGACCCCAATACAATGAGCAGTTCTTC

v_gene: TRBV28
d_gene: -
abundance: -
j_gene: TRBJ2-3
len: 14
CDR3aa: CASSLFRGGNTQYF
CDR3nt: TGTGCCAGCAGTTTATTCAGGGGAGGGAATACGCAGTATTTT

v_gene: TRBV5-6
d_gene: -
abundance: -
j_gene: TRBJ1-5
len: 14
CDR3aa: CASSRRPLNQPQHF
CDR3nt: TGTGCCAGCAGCCGGAGGCCTTTAAATCAGCCCCAGCATTTT

v_gene: TRBV14
d_gene: -
abundance: -
j_gene: TRBJ1-2
len: 13
CDR3aa: CASRGGVNYGYTF
CDR3nt: TGTGCCAGCAGAGGGGGAGTTAACTATGGCTACACCTTC

v_gene: TRBV5-4
d_gene: TRBD1
abundance: -
j_gene: TRBJ2-1
len: 15
CDR3aa: CASSPGQGAYNEQFF
CDR3nt: TGTGCCAGCAGCCCGGGACAGGGGGCTTACAATGAGCAGTTCTTC

v_gene: TRBV28
d_gene: -
abundance: once
j_gene: TRBJ1-6
len: 17
CDR3aa: CASSLDPTASYNSPLHF
CDR3nt: TGTGCCAGCAGTTTAGATCCGACAGCCTCCTATAATTCACCCCTCCACTTT

v_gene: TRBV28
d_gene: -
abundance: -
j_gene: TRBJ2-7
len: 10
CDR3aa: CASSFGVQYF
CDR3nt: TGTGCCAGCAGTTTCGGCGTGCAGTACTTC